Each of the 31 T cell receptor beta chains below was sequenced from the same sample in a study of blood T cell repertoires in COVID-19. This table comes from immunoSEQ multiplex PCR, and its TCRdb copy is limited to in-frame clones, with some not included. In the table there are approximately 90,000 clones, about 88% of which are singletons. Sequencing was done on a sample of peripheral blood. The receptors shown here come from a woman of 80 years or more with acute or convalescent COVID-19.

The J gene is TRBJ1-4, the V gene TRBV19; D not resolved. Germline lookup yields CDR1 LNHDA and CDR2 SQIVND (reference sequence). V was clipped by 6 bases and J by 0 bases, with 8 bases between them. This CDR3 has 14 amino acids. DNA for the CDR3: TGTGCCAGTAGATACAGTGCAACTAATGAAAAACTGTTTTTT. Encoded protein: CASRYSATNEKLFF.

This CDR3 is CASSLGTAKYNEQFF. The CDR3 DNA follows: TGCGCCAGCAGCTTGGGGACAGCAAAATACAATGAGCAGTTCTTC. This chain links TRBV5-1 with TRBJ2-1, with D perhaps matching TRBD1 (6 bases). V was pared by 0 bases and J by 4 bases, with 11 bases between. CDR1 and CDR2 from the germline V gene are SGHRS and YFSETQ. This CDR3 has 15 residues.

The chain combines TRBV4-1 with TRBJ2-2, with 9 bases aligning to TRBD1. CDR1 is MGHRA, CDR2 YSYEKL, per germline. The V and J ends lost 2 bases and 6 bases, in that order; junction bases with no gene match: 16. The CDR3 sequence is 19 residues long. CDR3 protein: CASSQTPGQGQRSSGELFF. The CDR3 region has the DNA TGCGCCAGCAGCCAAACACCGGGACAGGGTCAGCGAAGTTCCGGGGAGCTGTTTTTT.

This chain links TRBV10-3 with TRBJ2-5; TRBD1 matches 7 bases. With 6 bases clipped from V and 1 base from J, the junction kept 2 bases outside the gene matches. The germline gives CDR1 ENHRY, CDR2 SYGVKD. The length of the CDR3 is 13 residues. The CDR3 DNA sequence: TGTGCCATCAGCTACAGGGGCCAAGAGACCCAGTACTTC. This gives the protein CAISYRGQETQYF.

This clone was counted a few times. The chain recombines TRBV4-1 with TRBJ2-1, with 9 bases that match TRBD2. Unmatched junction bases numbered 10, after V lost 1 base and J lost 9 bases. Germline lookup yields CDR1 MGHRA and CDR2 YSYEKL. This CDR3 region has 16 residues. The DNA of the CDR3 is TGCGCCAGCAGCCAAGTTTTGCTAGCGGGGTCCGGTGAGCAGTTCTTC. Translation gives CASSQVLLAGSGEQFF.

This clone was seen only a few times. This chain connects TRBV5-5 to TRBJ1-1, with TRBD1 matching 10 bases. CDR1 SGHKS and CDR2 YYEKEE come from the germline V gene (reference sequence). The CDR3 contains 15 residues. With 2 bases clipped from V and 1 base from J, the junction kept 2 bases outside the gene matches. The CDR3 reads CASSFRDRGNTEAFF. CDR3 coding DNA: TGTGCCAGCAGCTTCCGGGACAGGGGGAACACTGAAGCTTTCTTT.

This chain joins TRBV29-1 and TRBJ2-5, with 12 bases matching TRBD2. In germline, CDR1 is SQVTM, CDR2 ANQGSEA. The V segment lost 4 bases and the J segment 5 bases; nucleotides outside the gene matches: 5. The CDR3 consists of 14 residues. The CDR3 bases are TGCAGCGTTGCTAGCGGGGGGGCCCGGGAGACCCAGTACTTC. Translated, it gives CSVASGGARETQYF.

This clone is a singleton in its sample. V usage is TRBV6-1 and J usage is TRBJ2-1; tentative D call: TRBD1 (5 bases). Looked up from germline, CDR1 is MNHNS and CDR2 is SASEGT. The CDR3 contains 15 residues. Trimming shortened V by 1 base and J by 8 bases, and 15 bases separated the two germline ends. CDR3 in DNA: TGTGCCAGCAGTGAAGGAATAGGGGTTAGGTATGAGCAGTTCTTC. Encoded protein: CASSEGIGVRYEQFF.

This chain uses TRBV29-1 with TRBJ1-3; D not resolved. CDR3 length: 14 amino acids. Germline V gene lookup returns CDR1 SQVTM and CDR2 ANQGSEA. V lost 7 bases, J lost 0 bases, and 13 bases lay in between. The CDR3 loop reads CSGAVGSSGNTIYF. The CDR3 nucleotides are TGCAGCGGGGCCGTGGGGAGCTCTGGAAACACCATATATTTT.

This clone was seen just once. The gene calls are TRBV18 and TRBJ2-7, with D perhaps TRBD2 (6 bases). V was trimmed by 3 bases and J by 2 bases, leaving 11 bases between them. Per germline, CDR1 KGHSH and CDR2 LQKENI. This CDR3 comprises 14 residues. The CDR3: CASSPEGITYEQYF. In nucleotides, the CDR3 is TGTGCCAGCTCACCGGAGGGCATCACCTACGAGCAGTACTTC.

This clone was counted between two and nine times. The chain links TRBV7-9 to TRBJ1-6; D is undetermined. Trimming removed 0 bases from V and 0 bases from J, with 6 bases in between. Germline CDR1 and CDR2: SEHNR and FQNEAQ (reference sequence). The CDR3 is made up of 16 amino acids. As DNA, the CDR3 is TGTGCCAGCAGCTTAGCCCGGAGCTCCTATAATTCACCCCTCCACTTT. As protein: CASSLARSSYNSPLHF.

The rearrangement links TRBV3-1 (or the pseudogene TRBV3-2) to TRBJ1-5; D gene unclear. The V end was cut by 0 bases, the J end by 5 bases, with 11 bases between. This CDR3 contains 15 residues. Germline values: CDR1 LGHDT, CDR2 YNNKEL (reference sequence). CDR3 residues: CASSQDRWADQPQHF. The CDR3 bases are TGTGCCAGCAGCCAAGATCGGTGGGCAGATCAGCCCCAGCATTTT.

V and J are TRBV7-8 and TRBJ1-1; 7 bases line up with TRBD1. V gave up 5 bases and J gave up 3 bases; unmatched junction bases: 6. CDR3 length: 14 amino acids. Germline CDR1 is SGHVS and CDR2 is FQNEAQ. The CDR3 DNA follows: TGTGCCAGCAGCCCTAGACAGGGAGACACTGAAGCTTTCTTT. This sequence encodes CASSPRQGDTEAFF.

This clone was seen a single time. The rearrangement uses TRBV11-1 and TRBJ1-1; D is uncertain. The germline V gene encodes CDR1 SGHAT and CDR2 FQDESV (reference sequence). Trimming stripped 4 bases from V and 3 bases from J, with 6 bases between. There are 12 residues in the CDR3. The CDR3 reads CASSSIYTEAFF. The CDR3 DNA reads TGTGCCAGCAGCTCTATATACACTGAAGCTTTCTTT. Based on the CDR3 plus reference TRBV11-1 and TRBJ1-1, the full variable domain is EAEVAQSPRYKITEKSQAVAFWCDPISGHATLYWYRQILGQGPELLVQFQDESVVDDSQLPKDRFSAERLKGVDSTLKIQPAELGDSAMYLCASSSIYTEAFFGQGTRLTVV.

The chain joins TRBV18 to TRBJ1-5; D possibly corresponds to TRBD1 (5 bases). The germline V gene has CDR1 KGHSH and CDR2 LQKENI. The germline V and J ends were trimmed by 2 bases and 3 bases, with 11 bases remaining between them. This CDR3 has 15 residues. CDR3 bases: TGTGCCAGCTCACCAGAAGGGGCGGCCAATCAGCCCCAGCATTTT. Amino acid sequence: CASSPEGAANQPQHF. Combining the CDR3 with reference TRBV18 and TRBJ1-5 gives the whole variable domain NAGVMQNPRHLVRRRGQEARLRCSPMKGHSHVYWYRQLPEEGLKFMVYLQKENIIDESGMPKERFSAEFPKEGPSILRIQQVVRGDSAAYFCASSPEGAANQPQHFGDGTRLSIL.

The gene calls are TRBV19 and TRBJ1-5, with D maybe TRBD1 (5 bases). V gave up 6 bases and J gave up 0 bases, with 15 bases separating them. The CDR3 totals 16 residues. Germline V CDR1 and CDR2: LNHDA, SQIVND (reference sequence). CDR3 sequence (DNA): TGTGCCAGTAGGTCTCGACAGATCAATAGCAATCAGCCCCAGCATTTT. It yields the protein CASRSRQINSNQPQHF.

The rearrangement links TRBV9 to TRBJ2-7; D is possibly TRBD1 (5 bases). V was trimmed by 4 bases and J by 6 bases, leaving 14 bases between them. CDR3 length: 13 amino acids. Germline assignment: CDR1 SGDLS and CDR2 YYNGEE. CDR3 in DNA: TGTGCCAGCAGCCGGACACCCAGGGTCGAGCAGTACTTC. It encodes CASSRTPRVEQYF.

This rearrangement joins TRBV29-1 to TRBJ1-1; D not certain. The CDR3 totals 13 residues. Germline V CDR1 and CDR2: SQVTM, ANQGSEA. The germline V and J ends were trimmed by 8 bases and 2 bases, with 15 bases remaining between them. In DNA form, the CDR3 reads TGCAGCTCCCGGGAAAAGGGAAACACTGAAGCTTTCTTT. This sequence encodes CSSREKGNTEAFF.

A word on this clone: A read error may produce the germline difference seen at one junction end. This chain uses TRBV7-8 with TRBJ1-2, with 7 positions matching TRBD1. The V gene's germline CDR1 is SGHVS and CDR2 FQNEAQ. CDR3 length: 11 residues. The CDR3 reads CASSLKGAPLF. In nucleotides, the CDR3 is TGTGCCAGCAGCTTAAAGGGGGCCCCCCTCTTC.

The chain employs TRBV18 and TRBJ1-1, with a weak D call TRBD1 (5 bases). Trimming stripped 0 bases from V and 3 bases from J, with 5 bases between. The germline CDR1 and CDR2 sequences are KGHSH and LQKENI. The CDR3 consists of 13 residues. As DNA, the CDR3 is TGTGCCAGCTCACCACCAGGGGACACTGAAGCTTTCTTT. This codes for CASSPPGDTEAFF. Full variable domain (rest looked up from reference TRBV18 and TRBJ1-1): NAGVMQNPRHLVRRRGQEARLRCSPMKGHSHVYWYRQLPEEGLKFMVYLQKENIIDESGMPKERFSAEFPKEGPSILRIQQVVRGDSAAYFCASSPPGDTEAFFGQGTRLTVV.

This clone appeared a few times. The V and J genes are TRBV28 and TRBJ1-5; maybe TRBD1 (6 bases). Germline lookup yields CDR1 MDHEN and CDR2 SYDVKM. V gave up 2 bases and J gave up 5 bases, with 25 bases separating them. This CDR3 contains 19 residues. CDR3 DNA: TGTGCCAGCAGTTTAAGGCGCCCTGTGCGCGACAGGTTTTATCAGCCCCAGCATTTT. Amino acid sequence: CASSLRRPVRDRFYQPQHF.

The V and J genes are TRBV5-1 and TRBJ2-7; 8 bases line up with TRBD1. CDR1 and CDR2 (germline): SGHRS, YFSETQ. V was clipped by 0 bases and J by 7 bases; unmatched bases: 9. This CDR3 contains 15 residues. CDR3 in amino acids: CASSLGTGYPGEQYF. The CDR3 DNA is TGCGCCAGCAGCTTGGGGACAGGGTATCCGGGAGAGCAGTACTTC.

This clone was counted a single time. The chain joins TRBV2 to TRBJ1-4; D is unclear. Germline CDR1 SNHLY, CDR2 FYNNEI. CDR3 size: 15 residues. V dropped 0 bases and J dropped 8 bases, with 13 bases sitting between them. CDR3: CASSEALRGKEKLFF. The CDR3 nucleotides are TGTGCCAGCAGTGAAGCGCTTCGAGGGAAGGAAAAACTGTTTTTT.

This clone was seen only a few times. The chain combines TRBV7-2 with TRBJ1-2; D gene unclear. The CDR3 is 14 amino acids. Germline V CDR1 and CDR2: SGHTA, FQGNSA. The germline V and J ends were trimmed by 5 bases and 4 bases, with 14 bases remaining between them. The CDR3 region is CASSRGGLGYGYTF. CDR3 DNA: TGTGCCAGCAGCCGGGGAGGGCTAGGCTATGGCTACACCTTC.

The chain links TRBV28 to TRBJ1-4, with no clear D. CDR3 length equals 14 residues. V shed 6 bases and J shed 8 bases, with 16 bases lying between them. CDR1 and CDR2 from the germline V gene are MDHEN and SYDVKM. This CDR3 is CASREGRLGEKLFF. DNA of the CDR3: TGTGCCAGCAGGGAAGGGCGACTAGGGGAAAAACTGTTTTTT.

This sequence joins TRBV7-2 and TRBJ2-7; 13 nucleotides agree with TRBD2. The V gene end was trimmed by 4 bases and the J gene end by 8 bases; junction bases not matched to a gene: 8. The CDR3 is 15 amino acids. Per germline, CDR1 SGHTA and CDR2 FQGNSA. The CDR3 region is CASSWGLAGSFQQYF. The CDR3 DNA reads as TGTGCCAGCAGCTGGGGACTAGCGGGGTCTTTCCAGCAGTACTTC.

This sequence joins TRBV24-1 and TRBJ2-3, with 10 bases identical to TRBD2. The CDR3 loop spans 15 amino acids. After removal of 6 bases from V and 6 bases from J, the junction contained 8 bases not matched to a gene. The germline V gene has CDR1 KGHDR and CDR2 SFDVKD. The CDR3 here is CATSSSGGAGDTQYF. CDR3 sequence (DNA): TGTGCCACCAGTTCCAGCGGGGGGGCCGGGGATACGCAGTATTTT.

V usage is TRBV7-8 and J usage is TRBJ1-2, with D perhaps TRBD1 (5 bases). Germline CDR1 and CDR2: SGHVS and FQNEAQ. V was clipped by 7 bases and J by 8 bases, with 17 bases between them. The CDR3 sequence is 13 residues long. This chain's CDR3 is CASTRDGGSGYTF. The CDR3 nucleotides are TGTGCCAGCACCCGGGACGGAGGATCCGGCTACACCTTC.

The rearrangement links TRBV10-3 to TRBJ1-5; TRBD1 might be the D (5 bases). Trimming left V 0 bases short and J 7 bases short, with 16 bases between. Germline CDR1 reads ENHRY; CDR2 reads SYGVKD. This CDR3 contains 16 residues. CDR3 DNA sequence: TGTGCCATCAGTGAGTCGTTGACGGGGGTACGGCAGCCCCAGCATTTT. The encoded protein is CAISESLTGVRQPQHF.

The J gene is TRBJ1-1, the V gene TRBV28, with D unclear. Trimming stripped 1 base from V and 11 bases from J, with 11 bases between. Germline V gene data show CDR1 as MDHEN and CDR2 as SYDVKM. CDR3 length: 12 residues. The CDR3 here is CASSLSGAGAFF. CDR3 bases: TGTGCCAGCAGTTTATCGGGAGCGGGGGCTTTCTTT.

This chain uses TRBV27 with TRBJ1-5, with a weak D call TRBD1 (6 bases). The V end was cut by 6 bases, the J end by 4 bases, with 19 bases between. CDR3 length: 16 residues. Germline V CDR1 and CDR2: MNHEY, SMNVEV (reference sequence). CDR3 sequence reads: CASRPDSRGGNQPQHF. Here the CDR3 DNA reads TGTGCCAGCAGACCCGACAGCAGGGGAGGGAATCAGCCCCAGCATTTT.